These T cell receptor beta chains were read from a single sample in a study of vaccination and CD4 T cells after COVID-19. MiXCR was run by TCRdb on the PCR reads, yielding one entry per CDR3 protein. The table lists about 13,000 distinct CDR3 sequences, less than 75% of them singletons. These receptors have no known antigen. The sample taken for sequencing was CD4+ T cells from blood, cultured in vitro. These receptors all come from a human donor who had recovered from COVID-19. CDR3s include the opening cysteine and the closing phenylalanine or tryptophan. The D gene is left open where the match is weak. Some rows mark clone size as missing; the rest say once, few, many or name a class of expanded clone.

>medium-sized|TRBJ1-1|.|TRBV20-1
TGCAGTGCTAGTTCCCCCCTTACAGCCAACACTGAAGCTTTCTTT
CSASSPLTANTEAFF
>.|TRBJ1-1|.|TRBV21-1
TGTGCCAGCAGAAGGACAGGGAGGCGTCGGGCTTTCTTT
CASRRTGRRRAFF
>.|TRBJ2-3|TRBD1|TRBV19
TGTGCCAGTAGTCCGACAGGGAGCACAGATACGCAGTATTTT
CASSPTGSTDTQYF
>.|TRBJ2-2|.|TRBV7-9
TGTGCCAGCAGCCCCCCCCAGCGGCACACCGGGGAGCTGTTTTTT
CASSPPQRHTGELFF
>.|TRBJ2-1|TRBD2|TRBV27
TGTGCCAGCACCACAAGGCTAGCGGGAGTTCTTAATGAGCAGTTCTTC
CASTTRLAGVLNEQFF
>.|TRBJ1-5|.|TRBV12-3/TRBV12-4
TGTGCCAGCAGTTTAGCGGGGAAGGGCGATCAGCCCCAGCATTTT
CASSLAGKGDQPQHF
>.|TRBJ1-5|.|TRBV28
TGTGCCAGCCAACTAAGAGTGGGCAGGCGTGTAATGAGCAATCAGCCCCAGCATTTT
CASQLRVGRRVMSNQPQHF
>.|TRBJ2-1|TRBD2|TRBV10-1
TGCGCCAGCAGTGTAAAAGGACTAGCGGGTTACAATGAGCAGTTCTTC
CASSVKGLAGYNEQFF
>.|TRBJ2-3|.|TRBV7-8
TGTGCCAGCAGCCGCCCGCCGAGGCTAGACACAGATACGCAGTATTTT
CASSRPPRLDTDTQYF
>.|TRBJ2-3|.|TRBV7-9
TGTGCCAGCAGCTCCCTAGCTGGTCCAGATACGCAGTATTTT
CASSSLAGPDTQYF
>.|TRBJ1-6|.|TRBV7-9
TGTGCCAGCAAGGGGACGGCCTATAATTCACCCCTCCACTTT
CASKGTAYNSPLHF
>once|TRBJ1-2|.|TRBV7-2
TGTGCCAGCAGCTTAGGACGGCCAGGGGCCACCCATGGCTACACCTTC
CASSLGRPGATHGYTF
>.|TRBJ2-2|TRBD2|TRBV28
TGTGCCAGCAGTTTTACGGGTCTAGCGGGGAACACCGGGGAGCTGTTTTTT
CASSFTGLAGNTGELFF
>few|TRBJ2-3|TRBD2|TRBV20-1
TGCAGTGCTAGAGTCGCTAGCGGGACCTCTCCGGATACGCAGTATTTT
CSARVASGTSPDTQYF
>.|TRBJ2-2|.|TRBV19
TGTGCCAGTAGTCGGGAGAGGTGGGAGACGGGGGAGCTGTTTTTT
CASSRERWETGELFF
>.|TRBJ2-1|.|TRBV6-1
TGTGCCAGCAGTGCAATACTAGGGAATGAGCAGTTCTTC
CASSAILGNEQFF
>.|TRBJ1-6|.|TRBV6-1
TGTGCCAGCAGCCCGGTGGCTTCACCCCTCCACTTT
CASSPVASPLHF
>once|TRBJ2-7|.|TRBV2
TGTGCCAGCCGGCGTAGCCCTGGGTTCGAGCAGTACTTC
CASRRSPGFEQYF
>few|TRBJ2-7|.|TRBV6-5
TGTGCCAGCAGTTACGGTTCCGGAGCCCCGTGGCAGTACTTC
CASSYGSGAPWQYF
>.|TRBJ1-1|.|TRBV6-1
TGTGCCAGCAGTGAGGAGTGGGGGTTGAACACTGAAGCTTTCTTT
CASSEEWGLNTEAFF
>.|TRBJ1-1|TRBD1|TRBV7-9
TGTGCCGGAAGGGGGCTGACTGAAGCTTTCTTT
CAGRGLTEAFF
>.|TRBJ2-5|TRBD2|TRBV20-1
TGCAGTGCTAGAGATTCCAGCGGGAGGGCCGGGGAGACCCAGTACTTC
CSARDSSGRAGETQYF
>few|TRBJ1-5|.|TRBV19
TGTGCCAGTAGTGGCTGGGACGGGAGGAATCAGCCCCAGCATTTT
CASSGWDGRNQPQHF
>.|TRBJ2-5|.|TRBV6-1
TGTGCCAGCCATGGTAGGATGTCGGGGGAGACCCAGTACTTC
CASHGRMSGETQYF
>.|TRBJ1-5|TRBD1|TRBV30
TGTGCCTGGAGTGTGGGACAGAGTAGCAATCAGCCCCAGCATTTT
CAWSVGQSSNQPQHF
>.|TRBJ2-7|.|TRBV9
TGTGCCAGCAGCGTAGGGGGAGTATCCTACGAGCAGTACTTC
CASSVGGVSYEQYF